This T cell receptor beta chain was profiled in a study of control samples from healthy donors and cancer patients. Trimming cost V 6 bases and J 1 base, with 12 bases left between them. The CDR3 spans 14 residues. Germline V gene data show CDR1 as MNHEY and CDR2 as SMNVEV (reference sequence). Here immunoSEQ multiplex PCR was the method, and the copy in TCRdb shows in-frame clones only, minus some. The data contain around 170,000 clones, around 88% of them singletons. The sequence was obtained from a woman aged 30 to 39 in good health. Sequencing was carried out using blood. The J gene is TRBJ1-1, the V gene TRBV27; the D is unclear. CDR3 sequence (DNA): TGTGCCAGCAGAGACCTCACCGCGAACACTGAAGCTTTCTTT. It is translated as CASRDLTANTEAFF.